A single sample gave rise to the 13 T cell receptor beta chains below, sequenced in a study of blood T cell repertoires in COVID-19. The protocol was immunoSEQ multiplex PCR, while the TCRdb copy is restricted to in-frame clones and leaves out a portion. Here the sample spans about 61,000 clones, around 87% being singletons. Source material: peripheral blood. Receptors were obtained from a man in his sixties with acute or convalescent COVID-19.

The chain is built from TRBV7-9 and TRBJ1-6, with TRBD1 matching 9 bases. There are 16 residues in the CDR3. Per the germline V gene, CDR1 is SEHNR and CDR2 is FQNEAQ (reference sequence). The V and J ends lost 4 bases and 8 bases, in that order; junction bases with no gene match: 9. CDR3 sequence reads: CASSYRTGAVDSPLHF. CDR3 coding DNA: TGTGCCAGCAGCTACCGGACAGGGGCCGTTGATTCACCCCTCCACTTT.

V and J are TRBV5-1 and TRBJ1-1; perhaps TRBD1 as D (5 bases). The CDR3 is 13 amino acids. Trimming stripped 4 bases from V and 4 bases from J, with 11 bases between. Germline V gene lookup returns CDR1 SGHRS and CDR2 YFSETQ. The CDR3 region has the DNA TGCGCCAGCAGCCTGGGACGGGGCACTGAAGCTTTCTTT. Its translation is CASSLGRGTEAFF. The variable domain in full, completed from reference TRBV5-1 and TRBJ1-1, reads KAGVTQTPRYLIKTRGQQVTLSCSPISGHRSVSWYQQTPGQGLQFLFEYFSETQRNKGNFPGRFSGRQFSNSRSEMNVSTLELGDSALYLCASSLGRGTEAFFGQGTRLTVV.

J is TRBJ2-7 and V is TRBV27, with D possibly being TRBD2 (6 bases). V was shortened by 2 bases and J by 4 bases, with 9 bases between the two germline ends. The germline V gene has CDR1 MNHEY and CDR2 SMNVEV (reference sequence). The CDR3 length is 13 residues. CDR3 coding DNA: TGTGCCAGCAGTTTAGCGGGGTCTTACGAGCAGTACTTC. It specifies CASSLAGSYEQYF.

V usage is TRBV5-6 and J usage is TRBJ2-3; D call uncertain. The CDR3 contains 16 residues. Per the germline V gene, CDR1 is SGHDT and CDR2 is YYEEEE. V was pared by 4 bases and J by 2 bases, with 17 bases between. CDR3 coding DNA: TGTGCCAGCAGCCCCCGTATGGAGCTATTCACAGATACGCAGTATTTT. The encoded protein is CASSPRMELFTDTQYF.

This clone was seen only a few times. The chain couples TRBV7-6 to TRBJ1-3; a weak D match, TRBD1 (6 bases). CDR1 is SGHVS, CDR2 FNYEAQ, per germline. This CDR3 is built from 15 residues. Trimming took off 3 bases at V and 4 bases at J, with 13 bases between the two ends. The CDR3 region has the DNA TGTGCCAGCAGCTTCTCAGGGGTGCAAGGAAACACCATATATTTT. Protein product: CASSFSGVQGNTIYF. Using reference TRBV7-6 and TRBJ1-3 for the parts outside the CDR3, the full variable domain is GAGVSQSPRYKVTKRGQDVALRCDPISGHVSLYWYRQALGQGPEFLTYFNYEAQQDKSGLPNDRFSAERPEGSISTLTIQRTEQRDSAMYRCASSFSGVQGNTIYFGEGSWLTVV.

The chain is built from TRBV27 and TRBJ1-1; D unclear. V was cut by 3 bases and J by 1 base, with 9 bases left in between. The germline V gene has CDR1 MNHEY and CDR2 SMNVEV (reference sequence). This CDR3 comprises 14 residues. In DNA, the CDR3 is TGTGCCAGCAGTTTGATGGCGGGGAACACTGAAGCTTTCTTT. The encoded protein is CASSLMAGNTEAFF.

This chain joins TRBV7-6 and TRBJ2-1; 8 bases are shared with TRBD1. Germline CDR1 is SGHVS and CDR2 is FNYEAQ. The J segment lost 5 bases and the V segment lost 11 bases, leaving 11 bases of the junction unmatched. The CDR3 totals 14 residues. Here the CDR3 reads CASQLDRDNNEQFF. The DNA of the CDR3 is TGTGCCTCCCAACTGGACAGGGACAACAATGAGCAGTTCTTC.

V and J are TRBV10-3 and TRBJ2-3; TRBD2 matches 10 bases. The junction had 8 bases not matched to a gene; V was cut back by 1 base and J by 7 bases. Germline CDR1 reads ENHRY; CDR2 reads SYGVKD. This CDR3 is built from 16 residues. Here the CDR3 DNA reads TGTGCCATCAGTGAGTGGCTAGCGGGGGCCGCCTATACGCAGTATTTT. Translated, it gives CAISEWLAGAAYTQYF.

Regarding this clone: Compared with germline, one end of the junction differs, possibly owing to a read error. The CDR3, as DNA: TGTGTCAGCACCGACTCTACAGGGGGCGGGTATGGCTACACCTTC. It encodes CVSTDSTGGGYGYTF. The J gene is TRBJ1-2, the V gene TRBV6-5, with TRBD1 identical over 9 bases. From germline, CDR1 is MNHEY and CDR2 SVGAGI. This CDR3 region has 15 residues.

This chain connects TRBV25-1 to TRBJ2-1; 8 bases fit TRBD1. J was trimmed by 1 base and V by 3 bases; bases with no gene match: 5. This CDR3 region has 16 residues. Germline V gives CDR1 MGHDK, CDR2 SYGVNS. In nucleotides, the CDR3 is TGTGCCAGCAGTGACACAGGGGGTCCATCCTACAATGAGCAGTTCTTC. It encodes CASSDTGGPSYNEQFF.

The chain uses TRBV7-2 and TRBJ2-4; 12 nucleotides line up with TRBD1. CDR1 and CDR2 from the germline V gene are SGHTA and FQGNSA. This CDR3 has 16 residues. V shed 5 bases, J shed 8 bases, and the junction held 10 bases outside the gene matches. Here the CDR3 DNA reads TGTGCCAGCAGCCACCCGGGACAGGGGGCTCCGGACATTCAGTACTTC. It encodes CASSHPGQGAPDIQYF.

V is TRBV3-1 (or the pseudogene TRBV3-2) and J is TRBJ2-4, with D uncertain. There are 12 residues in the CDR3. V shed 0 bases and J shed 7 bases, with 4 bases lying between them. Germline CDR1 and CDR2: LGHDT and YNNKEL (reference sequence). Written as DNA, the CDR3 is TGTGCCAGCAGCCAAGATCGGAACATTCAGTACTTC. Translation gives CASSQDRNIQYF.

The rearrangement joins TRBV30 to TRBJ2-7; TRBD1 is a possible D gene (6 bases). From germline, CDR1 is GTSNPN and CDR2 SVGIG (reference sequence). Trimming took off 4 bases at V and 7 bases at J, with 17 bases between the two ends. The CDR3 totals 13 residues. The CDR3 region has the DNA TGTGCCTGGAATAACAGGGTCGACGGGGAGCAGTACTTC. Translated: CAWNNRVDGEQYF.